The 12 T cell receptor beta chains given below trace back to one sample, sequenced in a study of T cell changes during pregnancy in multiple sclerosis. This table comes from immunoSEQ multiplex PCR, and its TCRdb copy is limited to in-frame clones, with some not included. The sample has around 43,000 clones; about 94% are singletons. Sequenced material: CD8+ T cells from peripheral blood mononuclear cells, taken after pregnancy. The receptors come from a female donor with multiple sclerosis, enrolled in a pregnancy study.

This chain uses TRBV6-1 with TRBJ2-1; 9 nucleotides align to TRBD2. Trimming cost V 1 base and J 4 bases; bases outside gene matches: 2. The CDR3 is made up of 15 amino acids. Germline CDR1 MNHNS, CDR2 SASEGT. The chain's CDR3 is CASSEEAGGYNEQFF. CDR3 DNA sequence: TGTGCCAGCAGTGAAGAGGCGGGGGGGTACAATGAGCAGTTCTTC.

The gene calls are TRBV2 and TRBJ1-2; 7 nucleotides align to TRBD1. The CDR3 covers 14 residues. Germline CDR1 reads SNHLY; CDR2 reads FYNNEI. V shed 10 bases and J 4 bases; nucleotides not matched to a gene: 12. In DNA form, the CDR3 reads TGTGCCATCACGAAGGGGAGACAGGGCTATGGCTACACCTTC. Its protein is CAITKGRQGYGYTF.

The CDR3: CASSSDRVYGYTF. The CDR3 bases are TGTGCCAGCAGCTCGGACAGGGTCTATGGCTACACCTTC. This chain connects TRBV7-2 to TRBJ1-2; 8 nucleotides align to TRBD1. Germline CDR1 and CDR2: SGHTA and FQGNSA. This CDR3 is built from 13 residues. V lost 4 bases and J lost 4; bases outside the gene matches: 2. Using reference TRBV7-2 and TRBJ1-2 for the parts outside the CDR3, the full variable domain is GAGVSQSPSNKVTEKGKDVELRCDPISGHTALYWYRQSLGQGLEFLIYFQGNSAPDKSGLPSDRFSAERTGGSVSTLTIQRTQQEDSAVYLCASSSDRVYGYTFGSGTRLTVV.

The V and J genes are TRBV6-1 and TRBJ1-1; D is possibly TRBD1 (5 bases). CDR1 is MNHNS, CDR2 SASEGT, per germline. The CDR3 runs to 14 residues. V was shortened by 3 bases and J by 3 bases, with 11 bases between the two germline ends. The CDR3 nucleotides are TGTGCCAGCAGTGACATGGGGCAGTACACTGAAGCTTTCTTT. Translation gives CASSDMGQYTEAFF.

The chain employs TRBV7-9 and TRBJ2-7; tentative D call: TRBD2 (6 bases). CDR1 and CDR2 from the germline V gene are SEHNR and FQNEAQ (reference sequence). This CDR3 contains 14 residues. V was pared by 4 bases and J by 4 bases, with 14 bases between. Written as DNA, the CDR3 is TGTGCCAGCAGCTCACCGACTAGTTCATACGAGCAGTACTTC. It yields the protein CASSSPTSSYEQYF. Full variable domain (outside the CDR3, taken from reference TRBV7-9 and TRBJ2-7): DTGVSQNPRHKITKRGQNVTFRCDPISEHNRLYWYRQTLGQGPEFLTYFQNEAQLEKSRLLSDRFSAERPKGSFSTLEIQRTEQGDSAMYLCASSSPTSSYEQYFGPGTRLTVT.

V is TRBV7-9 and J is TRBJ2-4; the match to TRBD1 covers 7 bases. The CDR3 runs to 16 residues. The ends lost 6 bases at V and 0 bases at J; junction bases unmatched: 8. CDR1 and CDR2 (germline): SEHNR, FQNEAQ (reference sequence). This CDR3 is CASSEFGTVAKNIQYF. DNA of the CDR3: TGTGCCAGCAGTGAATTCGGGACAGTAGCCAAAAACATTCAGTACTTC.

V gene TRBV27 combines with J gene TRBJ2-5; weak D call: TRBD1 (5 bases). The germline V and J ends were trimmed by 5 bases and 8 bases, with 15 bases remaining between them. CDR3 length: 13 residues. Looked up from germline, CDR1 is MNHEY and CDR2 is SMNVEV (reference sequence). CDR3 nucleotides: TGTGCCAGCAGTGGAGACAGAGCAGGAACCCAGTACTTC. This translates into CASSGDRAGTQYF.

This rearrangement joins TRBV25-1 to TRBJ2-3; 9 bases are a match to TRBD2. Germline trimming cut 6 bases from V and 3 bases from J; bases unmatched to any gene: 7. This CDR3 has 15 residues. Germline V lookup: CDR1 MGHDK, CDR2 SYGVNS. The CDR3 region is CASSAGGWGTDTQYF. The DNA of the CDR3 is TGTGCCAGCAGCGCGGGGGGGTGGGGGACAGATACGCAGTATTTT.

The V gene is TRBV7-9, the J gene TRBJ2-6; possible D gene TRBD2, 5 bases. Germline CDR1 and CDR2: SEHNR and FQNEAQ (reference sequence). The CDR3 is made up of 15 amino acids. V was pared by 2 bases and J by 4 bases, with 9 bases between. The CDR3 nucleotides are TGTGCCAGCAGCTTAAGGGAGTCAGGGGCCAACGTCCTGACTTTC. It codes for CASSLRESGANVLTF.

The V and J genes are TRBV27 and TRBJ1-2; a possible D gene is TRBD1 (5 bases). In germline, CDR1 is MNHEY, CDR2 SMNVEV (reference sequence). The CDR3 runs to 14 residues. Trimming left V 5 bases short and J 4 bases short, with 14 bases between. The DNA of the CDR3 is TGTGCCAGCAGTCCGGTATACGGGGGCTATGGCTACACCTTC. Its translation: CASSPVYGGYGYTF.

The chain combines TRBV5-1 with TRBJ1-5; 7 positions agree with TRBD1. Germline assignment: CDR1 SGHRS and CDR2 YFSETQ. The CDR3 extends over 14 amino acids. V shed 4 bases, J shed 3 bases, and the junction held 4 bases outside the gene matches. CDR3 sequence (DNA): TGCGCCAGCAGCCTGGGACAGACCAATCAGCCCCAGCATTTT. Its protein is CASSLGQTNQPQHF.

CDR3 nucleotide sequence: TGTGCCAGCAGCTTGCGGATGGGCTACACCTTC. Its protein is CASSLRMGYTF. This chain connects TRBV13 to TRBJ1-2, with D unresolved. This CDR3 has 11 amino acids. The V gene lost 3 bases and the J gene lost 8 bases, with 7 bases spanning the gap. In germline, CDR1 is PRHDT, CDR2 FYEKMQ (reference sequence).